This T cell receptor beta chain was recorded in a study of T cells in Graves' hyperthyroidism and ophthalmopathy. Regarding the study as a whole: Blood samples included most of the expanded thyroid clonotypes exceeding 0.001. With a median lead of approximately six months before onset, the model predicted ophthalmopathy.

The CDR3 sequence is 13 residues long. The germline gives CDR1 MGHRA, CDR2 YSYEKL. V was clipped by 1 base and J by 11 bases, with 12 bases between them. In this sample, this clonotype turned up a few times. Its specificity is unknown. RNA transcripts served as the template for amplifying TCR beta CDR3 regions. During a first-round RT-PCR of the TCR CDR3, the HTBI primer set was used. One entry per CDR3 protein results from TCRdb running MiXCR on the multiplex PCR reads. The table records 370,000 or so distinct CDR3 sequences, around an eighth of them present only once. Uncontrolled infection, other autoimmune disease, pregnancy or lactation disqualified patients from enrolment. The diagnoses drew upon clinical symptoms, serum thyroxine and TRAb, thyroid ultrasound and orbital computed tomography.

This chain joins TRBV4-1 and TRBJ1-5; no clear D gene. Sequencing was carried out using blood. This sequence was found in a man aged 25-45 years with Graves' hyperthyroidism that later progressed to Graves' ophthalmopathy. The CDR3 reads CASSQVGSIAQHF. The CDR3 region has the DNA TGCGCCAGCAGCCAAGTAGGCAGTATAGCCCAGCATTTT.